Below, 8 T cell receptor beta chains from the same sample are listed, as sequenced in a study of metastatic and nonmetastatic thyroid tumors. TCRdb re-called the PCR reads with MiXCR. Among 35,000 to 50,000 clones listed, approximately 25% were seen once. Every patient underwent thyroid surgery untreated. The sequenced sample consisted of tumor tissue. Every receptor here comes from a female donor with papillary thyroid cancer or a benign thyroid nodule (not recorded which). Some clones in this sample may be carry-over from other donors' samples.

This clone was observed a few times. This chain links TRBV28 with TRBJ2-7; D uncertain. The CDR3 is 10 residues long. CDR1 is MDHEN and CDR2 is SYDVKM in the germline V gene. Trimming took 5 bases from V and 3 from J, leaving 2 bases between them. The DNA for the CDR3 is TGTGCCAGCAGTCACTACGAGCAGTACTTC. Its protein product is CASSHYEQYF.

The rearrangement joins TRBV5-1 to TRBJ1-1; D perhaps matches TRBD1 (6 bases). The CDR3 totals 15 residues. The germline CDR1 and CDR2 sequences are SGHRS and YFSETQ. V was trimmed by 3 bases and J by 1 base, leaving 13 bases between them. Here the CDR3 reads CASSSGGTGNTEAFF. For the CDR3, the DNA is TGCGCCAGCAGCTCCGGGGGCACCGGGAACACTGAAGCTTTCTTT.

The chain has TRBV20-1 and TRBJ1-1; D may be TRBD1 (5 bases). Trimming pared 6 bases from V and 1 base from J, leaving 9 bases between. This CDR3 comprises 12 residues. Germline loops: CDR1 DFQATT, CDR2 SNEGSKA (reference sequence). The CDR3 here is CSAVQGNTEAFF. The CDR3 nucleotides read TGCAGTGCAGTTCAGGGGAACACTGAAGCTTTCTTT.

This clone was picked up a small number of times. The chain recombines TRBV29-1 with TRBJ2-1, with 9 bases matching TRBD1. There are 14 residues in the CDR3. Germline V gene lookup returns CDR1 SQVTM and CDR2 ANQGSEA. Germline trimming cut 8 bases from V and 0 bases from J; bases unmatched to any gene: 5. The CDR3 here is CSLQQGASYNEQFF. The CDR3 bases are TGCAGCTTACAACAGGGGGCCTCCTACAATGAGCAGTTCTTC.

This clone was observed many times. This may come from a read error, since a much larger clone is one base off. CDR3 in DNA: TGCGTCAGCAGCCAAGTAGGGGGTGGAAACACCATATATTTT. It is translated as CVSSQVGGGNTIYF. V usage is TRBV4-1 and J usage is TRBJ1-3, with D maybe TRBD1 (6 bases). CDR1 MGHRA and CDR2 YSYEKL come from the germline V gene. This CDR3 has 14 amino acids.

The sample holds many counts of this clone. The V and J genes are TRBV29-1 and TRBJ1-5, with a weak D call TRBD1 (5 bases). CDR3 size: 13 residues. V lost 2 bases, J lost 3 bases, and 8 bases lay in between. Germline loops: CDR1 SQVTM, CDR2 ANQGSEA. CDR3: CSVELQDNQPQHF. The CDR3 DNA reads TGCAGCGTTGAACTACAGGACAATCAGCCCCAGCATTTT.

The genes are TRBV5-8 and TRBJ2-3; no firm D call. V lost 2 bases to trimming and J lost 3 bases, with 7 bases between them. From germline, CDR1 is SGHTS and CDR2 YDEGEE. This CDR3 is 13 amino acids long. CDR3 amino acids: CASSFGTTDTQYF. The CDR3 DNA is TGTGCCAGCAGCTTCGGAACGACAGATACGCAGTATTTT.

The V call is TRBV27, the J call TRBJ1-2, with a possible D match to TRBD1 (5 bases). The V and J ends lost 5 bases and 3 bases respectively, with 7 bases between them. The CDR3 is made up of 12 amino acids. Germline assignment: CDR1 MNHEY and CDR2 SMNVEV (reference sequence). CDR3 amino acids: CASSPGHYGYTF. CDR3 DNA sequence: TGTGCCAGCAGTCCGGGACACTATGGCTACACCTTC.